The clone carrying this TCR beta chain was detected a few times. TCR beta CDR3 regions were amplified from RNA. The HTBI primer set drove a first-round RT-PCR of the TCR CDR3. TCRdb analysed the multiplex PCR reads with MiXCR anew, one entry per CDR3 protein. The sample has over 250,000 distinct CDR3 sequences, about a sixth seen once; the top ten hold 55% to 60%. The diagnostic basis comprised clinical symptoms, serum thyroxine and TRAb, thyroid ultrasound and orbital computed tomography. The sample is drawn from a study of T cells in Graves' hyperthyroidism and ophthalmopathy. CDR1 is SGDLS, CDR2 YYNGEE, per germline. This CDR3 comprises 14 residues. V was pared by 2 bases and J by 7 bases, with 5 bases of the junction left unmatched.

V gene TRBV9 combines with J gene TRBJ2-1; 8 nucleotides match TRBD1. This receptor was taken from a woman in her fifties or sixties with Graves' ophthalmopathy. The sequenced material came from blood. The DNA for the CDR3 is TGTGCCAGCAGCGTCGACAGGGGTAGGAATGAGCAGTTCTTC. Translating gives CASSVDRGRNEQFF. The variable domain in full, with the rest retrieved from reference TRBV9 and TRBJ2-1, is DSGVTQTPKHLITATGQRVTLRCSPRSGDLSVYWYQQSLDQGLQFLIQYYNGEERAKGNILERFSAQQFPDLHSELNLSSLELGDSALYFCASSVDRGRNEQFFGPGTRLTVL.